The TCR beta chain described here comes from a study of lymphopenia after photon versus proton radiotherapy. The germline CDR1 and CDR2 sequences are SGHAT and FQNNGV. With 5 bases clipped from V and 2 bases from J, the junction kept 11 bases outside the gene matches. This CDR3 has 19 amino acids. Concerning this clone itself: Its antigen is still unknown.

This table comes from immunoSEQ multiplex PCR, and its TCRdb copy is limited to in-frame clones, with some not included. Here the sample spans about 34,000 clones, 84% being singletons. Whole-study results and caveats: Authors raise, but do not show, better survival with proton therapy.

The chain recombines TRBV11-2 with TRBJ2-3, with 15 positions matching TRBD2. Sample: peripheral blood, taken from a patient treated with proton-based radiotherapy. This receptor was identified in a woman in her 70s with pancreatic cancer. The CDR3 is CASSQRGLAGGLYTDTQYF. CDR3 in DNA: TGTGCCAGCAGCCAACGGGGACTAGCGGGAGGACTATACACAGATACGCAGTATTTT.